These 8 T cell receptor beta chains were all obtained from the same sample, sequenced in a study of cytomegalovirus exposure and HLA in healthy donors. This PCR relied on a set of 60 Vbeta primers and 13 Jbeta primers. The protocol was immunoSEQ multiplex PCR, while the TCRdb copy is restricted to in-frame clones and leaves out a portion. Its table records around 26,000 clones. The source material was PBMCs. The receptors come from a male donor in good health and CMV-seropositive.

The V gene is TRBV10-2, the J gene TRBJ2-5; tentatively, D is TRBD1 (6 bases). Trimming shortened V by 8 bases and J by 4 bases, and 14 bases separated the two germline ends. CDR3 length equals 13 residues. The germline CDR1 and CDR2 sequences are WSHSY and SAAADI. The CDR3 loop is CASARLGGETQYF. For the CDR3, the DNA is TGCGCCAGCGCCAGGCTAGGGGGAGAGACCCAGTACTTC.

V usage is TRBV6-1 and J usage is TRBJ2-2; D gene unclear. In germline, CDR1 is MNHNS, CDR2 SASEGT. CDR3 length equals 14 residues. Trimming took off 3 bases at V and 1 base at J, with 6 bases between the two ends. The CDR3 loop reads CASSEAGNTGELFF. CDR3 coding DNA: TGTGCCAGCAGTGAGGCAGGGAACACCGGGGAGCTGTTTTTT.

Turning to this clone: At one end, the junction sequence differs from germline, possibly due to a read error. The rearrangement uses TRBV29-1 and TRBJ2-1, with D unclear. Germline V lookup: CDR1 SQVTM, CDR2 ANQGSEA. The CDR3 length is 16 residues. CDR3 bases: TGCAGCGCCATCCCGATTGCGTTGGTCTCCGACAATGAGCAGTTCTTC. The encoded protein is CSAIPIALVSDNEQFF.

The V and J genes are TRBV4-2 and TRBJ1-6; D uncertain. This CDR3 is built from 13 residues. CDR1 and CDR2 from the germline V gene are LGHNA and YNFKEQ. V was pared by 2 bases and J by 10 bases, with 9 bases between. The CDR3 DNA reads as TGTGCCAGCAGCCAAAACGCGGGGTCACCCCTCCACTTT. The encoded protein is CASSQNAGSPLHF.

This chain connects TRBV7-6 to TRBJ1-1, with 7 bases matching TRBD1. Germline values: CDR1 SGHVS, CDR2 FNYEAQ. With V trimmed by 5 bases and J by 4 bases, 4 bases remained unmatched. The CDR3 sequence is 13 residues long. The CDR3 coding sequence is TGTGCCAGCAGCGGTGACAGGGCCACTGAAGCTTTCTTT. As protein: CASSGDRATEAFF.

The chain combines TRBV18 with TRBJ2-2; 7 nucleotides align to TRBD1. The CDR3 consists of 16 residues. Germline trimming cut 1 base from V and 1 base from J; bases unmatched to any gene: 3. Germline CDR1 is KGHSH and CDR2 is LQKENI. The CDR3 is CASSPLPGGNTGELFF. The DNA for the CDR3 is TGTGCCAGCTCACCACTTCCAGGGGGGAACACCGGGGAGCTGTTTTTT.

The gene calls are TRBV4-1 and TRBJ2-5; the match to TRBD1 covers 7 bases. Gene TRBJ2-7 matches the end of the DNA better, so the J call may be wrong. The CDR3 contains 12 residues. CDR1 and CDR2 from the germline V gene are MGHRA and YSYEKL. The CDR3 sequence is CASSQGTGEQYF. In DNA form, the CDR3 reads TGCGCCAGCAGCCAAGGGACAGGCGAGCAGTACTTC.

V and J are TRBV28 and TRBJ2-1, with a tentative D call TRBD2 (6 bases). Germline V gives CDR1 MDHEN, CDR2 SYDVKM. This CDR3 contains 15 residues. Trimming took off 3 bases at V and 0 bases at J, with 9 bases between the two ends. The CDR3 reads CASSLGGASYNEQFF. The CDR3 DNA follows: TGTGCCAGCAGTTTGGGCGGGGCCTCCTACAATGAGCAGTTCTTC.